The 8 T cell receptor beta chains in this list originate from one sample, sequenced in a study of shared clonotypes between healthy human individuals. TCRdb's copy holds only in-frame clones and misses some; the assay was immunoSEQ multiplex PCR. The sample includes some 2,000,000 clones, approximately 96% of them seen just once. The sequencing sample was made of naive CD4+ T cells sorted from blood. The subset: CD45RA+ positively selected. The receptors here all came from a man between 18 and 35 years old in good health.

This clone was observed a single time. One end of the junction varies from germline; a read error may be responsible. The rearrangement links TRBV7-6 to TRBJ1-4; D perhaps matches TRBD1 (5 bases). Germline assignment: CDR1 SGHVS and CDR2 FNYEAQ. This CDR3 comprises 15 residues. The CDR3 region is CASRLGGATNEKLFF. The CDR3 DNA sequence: TGTGCCAGCAGATTAGGAGGGGCAACTAATGAAAAACTGTTTTTT.

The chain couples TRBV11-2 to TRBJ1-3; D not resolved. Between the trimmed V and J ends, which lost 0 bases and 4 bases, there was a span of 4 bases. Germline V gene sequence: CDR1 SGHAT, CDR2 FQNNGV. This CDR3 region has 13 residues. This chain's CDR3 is CASSLERGNTIYF. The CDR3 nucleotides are TGTGCCAGCAGCTTAGAGAGGGGAAACACCATATATTTT.

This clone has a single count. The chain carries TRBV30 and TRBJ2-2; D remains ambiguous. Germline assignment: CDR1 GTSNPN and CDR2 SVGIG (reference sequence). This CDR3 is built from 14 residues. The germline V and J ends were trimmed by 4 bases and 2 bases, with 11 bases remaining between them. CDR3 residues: CAWTHWRNTGELFF. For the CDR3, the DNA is TGTGCCTGGACCCACTGGAGAAACACCGGGGAGCTGTTTTTT.

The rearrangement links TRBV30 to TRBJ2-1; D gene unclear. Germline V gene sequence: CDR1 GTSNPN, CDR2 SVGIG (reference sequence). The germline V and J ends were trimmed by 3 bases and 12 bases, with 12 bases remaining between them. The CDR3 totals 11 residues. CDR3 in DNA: TGTGCCTGGAGATCCGGCTGGGCGCAGTTCTTC. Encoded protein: CAWRSGWAQFF.

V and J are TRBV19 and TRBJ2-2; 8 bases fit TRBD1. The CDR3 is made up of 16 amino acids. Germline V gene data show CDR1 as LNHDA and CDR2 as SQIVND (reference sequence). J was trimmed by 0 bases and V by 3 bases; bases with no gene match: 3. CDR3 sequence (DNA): TGTGCCAGTAGTATTCAGGACAGGGCGAACACCGGGGAGCTGTTTTTT. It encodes CASSIQDRANTGELFF.

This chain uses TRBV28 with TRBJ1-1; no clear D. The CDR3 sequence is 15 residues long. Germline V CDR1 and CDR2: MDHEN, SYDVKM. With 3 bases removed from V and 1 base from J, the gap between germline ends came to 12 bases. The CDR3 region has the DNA TGTGCCAGCAGTTTCGCGATGGGTACGAACACTGAAGCTTTCTTT. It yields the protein CASSFAMGTNTEAFF.

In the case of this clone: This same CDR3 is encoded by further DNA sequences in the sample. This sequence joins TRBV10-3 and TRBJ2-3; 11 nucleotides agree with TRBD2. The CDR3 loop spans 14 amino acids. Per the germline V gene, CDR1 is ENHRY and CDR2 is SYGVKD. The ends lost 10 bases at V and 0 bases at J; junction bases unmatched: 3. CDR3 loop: CATRTSGSTDTQYF. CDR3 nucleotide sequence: TGTGCCACAAGGACTAGCGGGAGCACAGATACGCAGTATTTT.

CDR3 sequence (DNA): TGTGCCAGCAGCTTAAAGGCAGGCTCTAACTATGGCTACACCTTC. Protein: CASSLKAGSNYGYTF. J is TRBJ1-2 and V is TRBV7-2; D is unclear. Germline V CDR1 and CDR2: SGHTA, FQGNSA. The V end was cut by 2 bases, the J end by 0 bases, with 10 bases between. The CDR3 is made up of 15 amino acids. The entire variable domain, with the rest obtained from reference TRBV7-2 and TRBJ1-2, is as follows: GAGVSQSPSNKVTEKGKDVELRCDPISGHTALYWYRQSLGQGLEFLIYFQGNSAPDKSGLPSDRFSAERTGGSVSTLTIQRTQQEDSAVYLCASSLKAGSNYGYTFGSGTRLTVV.